This paragraph covers one T cell receptor beta chain sequence. This record comes from a study of control samples from healthy donors and cancer patients. Data came from immunoSEQ multiplex PCR; TCRdb stores just in-frame clones and leaves some out. This sample yields about 120,000 clones, of which approximately 89% are seen a single time; roughly 3.4% belongs to the top ten. The germline gives CDR1 SEHNR, CDR2 FQNEAQ (reference sequence). The trim removed 5 bases at V and 3 bases at J, leaving 3 bases unmatched. The CDR3 is 16 amino acids. The sample comprised blood. The sequence was obtained from a man aged 35 to 55 in good health. The chain couples TRBV7-9 to TRBJ2-2, with 13 bases matching TRBD2. The CDR3 DNA reads TGTGCCAGCAGCCGGACTAGCGGGGGACACACCGGGGAGCTGTTTTTT. It translates to CASSRTSGGHTGELFF. Variable domain in full (rest from reference TRBV7-9 and TRBJ2-2): DTGVSQNPRHKITKRGQNVTFRCDPISEHNRLYWYRQTLGQGPEFLTYFQNEAQLEKSRLLSDRFSAERPKGSFSTLEIQRTEQGDSAMYLCASSRTSGGHTGELFFGEGSRLTVL.